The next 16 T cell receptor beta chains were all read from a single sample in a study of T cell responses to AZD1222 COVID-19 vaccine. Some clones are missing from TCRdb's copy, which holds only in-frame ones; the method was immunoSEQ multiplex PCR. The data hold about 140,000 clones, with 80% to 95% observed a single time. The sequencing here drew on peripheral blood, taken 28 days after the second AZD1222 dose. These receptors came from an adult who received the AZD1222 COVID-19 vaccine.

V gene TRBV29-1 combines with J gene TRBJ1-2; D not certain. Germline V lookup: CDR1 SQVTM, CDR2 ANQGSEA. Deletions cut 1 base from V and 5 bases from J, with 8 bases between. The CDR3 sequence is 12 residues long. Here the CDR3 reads CSVEVARYGYTF. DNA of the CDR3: TGCAGCGTTGAAGTCGCGAGGTATGGCTACACCTTC.

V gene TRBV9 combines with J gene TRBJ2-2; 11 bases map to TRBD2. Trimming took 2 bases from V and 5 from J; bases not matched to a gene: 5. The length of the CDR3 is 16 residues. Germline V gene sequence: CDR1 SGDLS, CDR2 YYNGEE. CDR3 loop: CASSVGLAGQTGELFF. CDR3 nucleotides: TGTGCCAGCAGCGTCGGACTAGCGGGTCAGACCGGGGAGCTGTTTTTT.

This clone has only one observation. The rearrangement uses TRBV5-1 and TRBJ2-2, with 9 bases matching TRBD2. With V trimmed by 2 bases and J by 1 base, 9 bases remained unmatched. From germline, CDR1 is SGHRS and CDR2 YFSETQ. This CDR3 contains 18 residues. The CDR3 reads CASSFPTSGILNTGELFF. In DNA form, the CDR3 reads TGCGCCAGCAGCTTTCCGACTAGCGGAATCCTGAACACCGGGGAGCTGTTTTTT.

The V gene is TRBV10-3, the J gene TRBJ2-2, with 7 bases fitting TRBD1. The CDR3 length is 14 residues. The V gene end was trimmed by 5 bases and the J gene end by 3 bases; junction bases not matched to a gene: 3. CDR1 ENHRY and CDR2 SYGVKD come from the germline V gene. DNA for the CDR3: TGTGCCATCAGTCGACAGGGTGACACCGGGGAGCTGTTTTTT. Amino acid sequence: CAISRQGDTGELFF.

The CDR3: CASSHTSGRIHEQYF. CDR3 coding DNA: TGTGCCAGCAGCCACACTAGCGGGAGGATCCACGAGCAGTACTTC. The chain employs TRBV3-1 (or the pseudogene TRBV3-2) and TRBJ2-7, with TRBD2 identical over 12 bases. The germline V gene encodes CDR1 LGHDT and CDR2 YNNKEL (reference sequence). V gave up 3 bases and J gave up 5 bases; unmatched junction bases: 5. The CDR3 has 15 amino acids.

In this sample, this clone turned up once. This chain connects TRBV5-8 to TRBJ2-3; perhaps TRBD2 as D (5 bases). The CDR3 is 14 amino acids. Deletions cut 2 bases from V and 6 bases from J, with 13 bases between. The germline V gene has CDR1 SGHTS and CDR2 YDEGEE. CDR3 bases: TGTGCCAGCAGCTTACTAGGGTCCGGGGATACGCAGTATTTT. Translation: CASSLLGSGDTQYF.

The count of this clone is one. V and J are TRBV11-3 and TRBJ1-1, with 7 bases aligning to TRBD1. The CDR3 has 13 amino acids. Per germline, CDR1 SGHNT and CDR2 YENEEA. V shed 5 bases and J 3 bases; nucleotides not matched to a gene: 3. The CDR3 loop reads CASSQGQYTEAFF. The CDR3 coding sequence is TGTGCCAGCAGCCAGGGACAGTACACTGAAGCTTTCTTT.

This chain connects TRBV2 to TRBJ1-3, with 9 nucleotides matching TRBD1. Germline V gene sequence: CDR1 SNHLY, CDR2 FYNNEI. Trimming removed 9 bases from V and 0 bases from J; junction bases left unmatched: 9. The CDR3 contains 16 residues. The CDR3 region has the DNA TGTGCCAGTACGACAGGGGGGGACTTCTCTGGAAACACCATATATTTT. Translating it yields CASTTGGDFSGNTIYF. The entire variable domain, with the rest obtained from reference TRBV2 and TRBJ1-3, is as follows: EPEVTQTPSHQVTQMGQEVILRCVPISNHLYFYWYRQILGQKVEFLVSFYNNEISEKSEIFDDQFSVERPDGSNFTLKIRSTKLEDSAMYFCASTTGGDFSGNTIYFGEGSWLTVV.

CDR3 amino acids: CASSFGFQPQHF. Here the CDR3 DNA reads TGTGCCAGCAGTTTCGGGTTTCAGCCCCAGCATTTT. The rearrangement joins TRBV27 to TRBJ1-5; D is undetermined. Trimming left V 3 bases short and J 6 bases short, with 6 bases between. Germline lookup yields CDR1 MNHEY and CDR2 SMNVEV (reference sequence). CDR3 length equals 12 residues.

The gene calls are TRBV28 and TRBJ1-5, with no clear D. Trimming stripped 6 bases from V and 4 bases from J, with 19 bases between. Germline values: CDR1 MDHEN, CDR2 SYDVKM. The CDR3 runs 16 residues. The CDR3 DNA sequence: TGTGCCAGCAGCGTCTTGGACCGAACCCAAAATCAGCCCCAGCATTTT. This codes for CASSVLDRTQNQPQHF.

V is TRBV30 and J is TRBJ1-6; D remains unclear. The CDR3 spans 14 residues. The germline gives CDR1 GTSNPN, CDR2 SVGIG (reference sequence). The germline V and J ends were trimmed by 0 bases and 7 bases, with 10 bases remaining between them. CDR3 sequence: CAWSVGLGNSPLHF. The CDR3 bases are TGTGCCTGGAGTGTCGGGCTTGGGAATTCACCCCTCCACTTT.

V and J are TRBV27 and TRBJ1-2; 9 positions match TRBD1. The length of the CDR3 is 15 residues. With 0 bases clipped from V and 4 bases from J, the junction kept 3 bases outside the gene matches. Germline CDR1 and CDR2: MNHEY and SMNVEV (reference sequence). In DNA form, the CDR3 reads TGTGCCAGCAGTTTATCGGCGGGACAGGGCTATGGCTACACCTTC. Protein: CASSLSAGQGYGYTF.

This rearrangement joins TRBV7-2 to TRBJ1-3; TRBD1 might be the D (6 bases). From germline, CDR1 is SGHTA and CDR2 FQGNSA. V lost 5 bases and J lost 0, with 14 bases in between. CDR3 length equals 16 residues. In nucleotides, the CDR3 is TGTGCCAGCAGCACCCCGGGACACATCTCTGGAAACACCATATATTTT. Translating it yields CASSTPGHISGNTIYF. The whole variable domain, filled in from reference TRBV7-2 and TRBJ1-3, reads GAGVSQSPSNKVTEKGKDVELRCDPISGHTALYWYRQSLGQGLEFLIYFQGNSAPDKSGLPSDRFSAERTGGSVSTLTIQRTQQEDSAVYLCASSTPGHISGNTIYFGEGSWLTVV.

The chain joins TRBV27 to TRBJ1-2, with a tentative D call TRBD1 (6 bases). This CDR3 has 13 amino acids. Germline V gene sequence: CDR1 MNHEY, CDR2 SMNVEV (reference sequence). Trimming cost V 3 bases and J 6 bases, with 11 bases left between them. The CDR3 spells CASSFGQGNGYTF. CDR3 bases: TGTGCCAGCAGTTTTGGCCAGGGGAATGGCTACACCTTC.

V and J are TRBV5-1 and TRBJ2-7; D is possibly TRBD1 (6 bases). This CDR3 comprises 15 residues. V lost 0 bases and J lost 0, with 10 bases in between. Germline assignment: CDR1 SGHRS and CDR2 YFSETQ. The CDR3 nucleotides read TGCGCCAGCAGCTTGGGGGGGCAGGGCTCCTACGAGCAGTACTTC. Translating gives CASSLGGQGSYEQYF.

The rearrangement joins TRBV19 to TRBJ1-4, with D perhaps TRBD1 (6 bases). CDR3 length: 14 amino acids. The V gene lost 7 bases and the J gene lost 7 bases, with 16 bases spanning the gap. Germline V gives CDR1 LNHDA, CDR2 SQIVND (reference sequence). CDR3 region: CASTLRGGSEKLFF. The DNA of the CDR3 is TGTGCCAGTACCCTAAGAGGGGGGAGTGAAAAACTGTTTTTT.